Below, 12 T cell receptor beta chains from the same sample are listed, as sequenced in a study of identical twins. TCRdb fed the 5' RACE reads into MiXCR, producing one record per CDR3 protein. The sample has 240,000 or so distinct CDR3 sequences, 9.5% to 15% seen once. Separately, the same data were catalogued under a study of yellow fever vaccine responses in identical twins.

Sequenced input: memory (CD45RO+) T cells sorted from blood. These receptors were taken from a woman between 18 and 29 years old in good health.

This clonotype is medium-sized by share. In DNA form, the CDR3 reads TGTGCCAGCAGTGACGGGGGAGCCCACAATGAGCAGTTCTTC. Its translation: CASSDGGAHNEQFF. The chain links TRBV6-4 to TRBJ2-1, with D perhaps assigned TRBD1 or TRBD2 (5 bases each). Germline V gene sequence: CDR1 MRHNA, CDR2 SNTAGT. There are 14 residues in the CDR3. The V end was cut by 2 bases, the J end by 5 bases, with 10 bases between.

The CDR3 sequence is CASSQLGGRIQETQYF. The CDR3 DNA is TGCGCCAGCAGCCAACTTGGCGGGAGGATTCAAGAGACCCAGTACTTC. The V and J genes are TRBV4-1 and TRBJ2-5; 8 positions match TRBD2. This CDR3 is 16 amino acids long. CDR1 is MGHRA and CDR2 is YSYEKL in the germline V gene. V was pared by 2 bases and J by 2 bases, with 7 bases of the junction left unmatched.

This clonotype has just a few counts. The chain joins TRBV12-3 or TRBV12-4 to TRBJ1-4, with D possibly matching TRBD1 (6 bases). The length of the CDR3 is 15 residues. Trimming pared 3 bases from V and 2 bases from J, leaving 10 bases between. The CDR3 nucleotides are TGTGCCAGCAGTTTGTCTCAGGGGACTAATGAAAAACTGTTTTTT. Translation: CASSLSQGTNEKLFF.

This clonotype has ten or more counts. The chain links TRBV15 to TRBJ1-2; D ambiguous. CDR3 length: 14 residues. Germline assignment: CDR1 LNHNV and CDR2 YYDKDF (reference sequence). V lost 1 base, J lost 8 bases, and 14 bases lay in between. The DNA of the CDR3 is TGTGCCACCAGCAGAGTAGGGAGGGAAGCAGGCTACACCTTC. It yields the protein CATSRVGREAGYTF.

The rearrangement uses TRBV24-1 and TRBJ2-3; TRBD1 matches 7 bases. CDR3 length: 19 amino acids. V was pared by 0 bases and J by 0 bases, with 11 bases of the junction left unmatched. Germline V CDR1 and CDR2: KGHDR, SFDVKD. This CDR3 reads CATSDLPRGKDPSTDTQYF. The CDR3 DNA sequence: TGTGCCACCAGTGATTTGCCCAGGGGGAAGGACCCTAGCACAGATACGCAGTATTTT.

This clonotype was detected a few times. This chain's CDR3 is CASSPTRTAAFF. CDR3 coding DNA: TGTGCCAGCAGCCCGACCAGAACGGCAGCTTTCTTT. The J gene is TRBJ1-1, the V gene TRBV7-3; D uncertain. The CDR3 has 12 amino acids. V lost 5 bases to trimming and J lost 10 bases, with 14 bases between them. The V gene's germline CDR1 is SGHTA and CDR2 FQGTGA.

This clonotype was seen only a few times. This sequence joins TRBV20-1 and TRBJ1-2; D is perhaps TRBD1 (5 bases). The CDR3 loop spans 14 amino acids. The germline CDR1 and CDR2 sequences are DFQATT and SNEGSKA (reference sequence). V dropped 5 bases and J dropped 8 bases, with 21 bases sitting between them. The CDR3 region has the DNA TGCAGTGCTGGGGGTGGCGCCCGAGGAGGAGGCTACACCTTC. Translating it yields CSAGGGARGGGYTF.

In DNA, the CDR3 is TGCAGTGCTAGAGCTATAGGGGGGGAGACCCAGTACTTC. As protein: CSARAIGGETQYF. The chain joins TRBV20-1 to TRBJ2-5; D could derive from TRBD1 or TRBD2 (6 bases each). CDR1 DFQATT and CDR2 SNEGSKA come from the germline V gene (reference sequence). This CDR3 is built from 13 residues. Trimming shortened V by 1 base and J by 5 bases, and 11 bases separated the two germline ends.

The sample holds many counts of this clonotype. The CDR3 nucleotides read TGTGCCAGCAGCTTATCGAGGCAGGGAACAGATACGCAGTATTTT. As protein: CASSLSRQGTDTQYF. The chain carries TRBV12-3 or TRBV12-4 and TRBJ2-3; D is perhaps TRBD1 (5 bases). The CDR3 is 15 amino acids. The ends were cut back, 6 bases at V and 3 bases at J, with 16 bases in the middle.

This clonotype was recorded at least ten times. The rearrangement joins TRBV5-1 to TRBJ2-3; D perhaps matches TRBD2 (6 bases). Trimming left V 0 bases short and J 0 bases short, with 8 bases between. Per germline, CDR1 SGHRS and CDR2 YFSETQ. The length of the CDR3 is 15 residues. The CDR3: CASSLEAGSTDTQYF. CDR3 sequence (DNA): TGCGCCAGCAGCTTGGAAGCGGGTAGCACAGATACGCAGTATTTT.

The genes are TRBV28 and TRBJ1-5; D call uncertain. The CDR3 consists of 13 residues. Germline values: CDR1 MDHEN, CDR2 SYDVKM. V lost 8 bases and J lost 1, with 9 bases in between. The CDR3 region is CASGLGSNQPQHF. The CDR3 nucleotides are TGTGCCAGCGGGCTGGGGAGCAATCAGCCCCAGCATTTT.

J is TRBJ2-3 and V is TRBV20-1, with D maybe TRBD2 (5 bases). Trimming cost V 0 bases and J 8 bases, with 18 bases left between them. Looked up from germline, CDR1 is DFQATT and CDR2 is SNEGSKA (reference sequence). The CDR3 has 15 residues. The CDR3, as DNA: TGCAGTGCTAGAGATCCAGCGGTGGGCTCAGGTACGCAGTATTTT. This gives the protein CSARDPAVGSGTQYF.